This paragraph reports one T cell receptor beta chain. Its antigen is currently not known. Base-call qualities are not available, and no considerably larger clone is one nucleotide away. These data come from a study of cytomegalovirus exposure and HLA in healthy donors (dated by TCRdb to the late 2010s). General notes on the study: A later analysis indicated that the 100 to 150 validation repertoires were generated on the platform also employed for the 670 or so repertoires of the first cohort. The study was designed to test whether signatures of past pathogen exposure could be identified by cataloging public T cell receptors. A separate validation cohort of approximately 130 different subjects was used in addition to the approximately 640-subject first cohort. To predict cytomegalovirus infection status, the study combined high-throughput TCR immunosequencing, statistical association of individual TCRs with disease status, and machine learning. General conclusions and limits of the study: According to the authors, the approach could potentially be generalized to other disease states and immunological phenotypes. The study gave a list of 150 to 200 TCR beta chains associated with cytomegalovirus. While some public TCRs were present in many individuals, most TCR sequences turned up only very rarely across donors. In a later analysis, TCRs clustered in the first cohort were found to also tend to co-occur in the roughly 110 validation repertoires, with about 94% of cluster scores above 0. In both the original and validation cohorts, the classifier was reported to diagnose cytomegalovirus status with high specificity and sensitivity. The validation cohort had no HLA typing available for a later analysis, so co-occurrence within that cohort was assessed over all 110 or so repertoires. In vitro tests confirmed that three of the cytomegalovirus-associated TCR beta chains recognize cytomegalovirus antigens.

The CDR3, from cysteine to phenylalanine, totals 14 residues. The CDR3 DNA has 42 bases and is translated from base 1. According to the germline V gene, CDR1 reads SGDLS and CDR2 reads YYNGEE. V loses 1 base of germline sequence and J loses 3 bases, and the interval between the two ends is 10 bases. The library was obtained by the immunoSEQ multiplex PCR assay. On the study's bioinformatics: A statistical classification framework was developed to diagnose cytomegalovirus status using the catalog of TCR beta chain sequences. The immuneACCESS repertoire file appears here via TCRdb, limited to in-frame rearrangements. These files lack a portion of the clones; in checked studies, under half of the deficit traces to unresolved V genes, and the cause of the others is not known. The DNA gave D and trimming, while V, J and clone size come from that table. The sample yields around 94,000 clones; about 95% were counted once. 0.89% of the sample rests with the top ten.

The donors belonged to the validation cohort of approximately 130 subjects, which was separate from the roughly 680-subject first cohort. The sequence derives from a young woman in good health and CMV-seronegative. The sample comprised PBMCs. The chain was built from TRBV9 and TRBJ1-2, with the D gene uncertain. The CDR3 region has the sequence CASSVRENDYGYTF. Read as DNA, the sequence is TGTGCCAGCAGCGTAAGAGAGAATGACTATGGCTACACCTTC.